This T cell receptor beta chain derives from a study of T cell repertoires in cytomegalovirus infection. CDR3 size: 17 residues. With V trimmed by 6 bases and J by 2 bases, 9 bases remained unmatched. MiXCR, run by TCRdb on the reads, gives a single entry per CDR3 protein. The sample comprises 180,000 or so distinct CDR3 sequences, about 18% of which are singletons, and almost 25% rests with the top ten. This clonotype appeared many times. V and J are TRBV12-3 or TRBV12-4 and TRBJ2-3, with 12 bases identical to TRBD2. The TCR sequence derives from a human donor in good health (CMV status not recorded). Some clones in this sample may be carry-over from other donors' samples. The source material was CD8+ T cells from PBMCs. The CDR3 sequence is CASSGLAGHPYTDTQYF. DNA for the CDR3: TGTGCCAGCAGCGGACTAGCGGGACATCCGTACACAGATACGCAGTATTTT.